These 3 T cell receptor beta chains came from one sample sequenced in a study of CD8+ T cells in alopecia areata. The authors extracted RNA and reverse transcribed it into cDNA as the sequencing template. Clones were sequenced by immunoSEQ multiplex PCR, and TCRdb holds only the in-frame ones, with some missing. The sample has approximately 100,000 clones, around 84% seen once; the top ten hold around 10%. Documented treatment: oral pan-JAK inhibitor, 5-10 mg twice daily. Sequencing was performed on CD8+ T cells sorted from blood, taken around week 31, from a patient treated with tofacitinib. These receptors were obtained from a human donor with alopecia areata.

The rearrangement joins TRBV5-1 to TRBJ2-7, with D tentatively TRBD2 (6 bases). The CDR3 totals 14 residues. The germline CDR1 and CDR2 sequences are SGHRS and YFSETQ. Trimming removed 1 base at V and 6 bases at J, with 14 bases between. The DNA for the CDR3 is TGCGCCAGCAGCTTGTTCGGCGGGACTCTCGAGCAGTACTTC. It codes for CASSLFGGTLEQYF.

This clone has only a few counts. CDR3 DNA: TGTGCCTGGGGGGACGGGGGAGCCTACGAGCAGTACTTC. Translated: CAWGDGGAYEQYF. V and J are TRBV30 and TRBJ2-7; D might be TRBD2 (6 bases). The CDR3 length is 13 residues. The V gene's germline CDR1 is GTSNPN and CDR2 SVGIG (reference sequence). V lost 5 bases, J lost 2 bases, and 13 bases lay in between. Based on the CDR3 plus reference TRBV30 and TRBJ2-7, the full variable domain is SQTIHQWPATLVQPVGSPLSLECTVEGTSNPNLYWYRQAAGRGLQLLFYSVGIGQISSEVPQNLSASRPQDRQFILSSKKLLLSDSGFYLCAWGDGGAYEQYFGPGTRLTVT.

The V and J genes are TRBV4-1 and TRBJ2-2, with D tentatively TRBD2 (6 bases). The CDR3 runs to 15 residues. V dropped 4 bases and J dropped 1 base, with 10 bases sitting between them. Germline CDR1 reads MGHRA; CDR2 reads YSYEKL. The CDR3 DNA follows: TGCGCCAGCAGCCGTTATAGCGGGAACACCGGGGAGCTGTTTTTT. This gives the protein CASSRYSGNTGELFF.